What follows is one T cell receptor (beta chain) and its context. Its cognate antigen is unknown. Genomic DNA per cell subset filled all wells of several immunoSEQ plates. Assay used: immunoSEQ multiplex PCR; TCRdb lists only in-frame clones, some missing. This sample has a few hundred thousand clones, with 95% to 98% found just once. This entry is derived from a study of shared clonotypes between healthy human individuals. Study in general: Used for every donor were three CD4 naive, three CD4 memory, two CD8 naive and one CD8 memory plate. Study outcomes and limitations: Shared clonotypes: about 4.6% naive CD4, roughly 3.5% naive CD8, 2.3% memory CD4, about 0.41% memory CD8. Across subsets, estimated richness was generally greater for naive than for memory populations.

Trimming left V 2 bases short and J 2 bases short, with 10 bases between. Germline V gene lookup returns CDR1 LNHDA and CDR2 SQIVND (reference sequence). The CDR3 totals 15 residues. This receptor was obtained from a woman in her 30s in good health. The sequenced material came from naive CD4+ T cells sorted from blood. The subset denotes: CD45RA+ positively selected. The J gene is TRBJ2-1, the V gene TRBV19, with D perhaps matching TRBD2 (6 bases). The CDR3 protein is CASSIQAGPYNEQFF. The DNA of the CDR3 is TGTGCCAGTAGTATACAGGCGGGGCCCTACAATGAGCAGTTCTTC.